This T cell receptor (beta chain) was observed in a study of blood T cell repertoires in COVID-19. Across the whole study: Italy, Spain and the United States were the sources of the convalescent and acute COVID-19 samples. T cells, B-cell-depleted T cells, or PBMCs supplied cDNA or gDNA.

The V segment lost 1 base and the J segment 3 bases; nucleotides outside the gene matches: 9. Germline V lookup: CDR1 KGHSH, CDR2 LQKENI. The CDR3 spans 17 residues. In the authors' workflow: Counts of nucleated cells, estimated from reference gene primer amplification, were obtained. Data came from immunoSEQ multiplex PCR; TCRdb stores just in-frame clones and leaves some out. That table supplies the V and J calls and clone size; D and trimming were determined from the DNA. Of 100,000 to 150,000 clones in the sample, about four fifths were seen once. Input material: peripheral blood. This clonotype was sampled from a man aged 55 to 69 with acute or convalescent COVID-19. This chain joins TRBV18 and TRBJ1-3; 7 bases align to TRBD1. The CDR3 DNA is TGTGCCAGCTCACCACTGTCGAGACAGGGATTTGGAAACACCATATATTTT. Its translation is CASSPLSRQGFGNTIYF. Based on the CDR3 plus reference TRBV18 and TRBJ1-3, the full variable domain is NAGVMQNPRHLVRRRGQEARLRCSPMKGHSHVYWYRQLPEEGLKFMVYLQKENIIDESGMPKERFSAEFPKEGPSILRIQQVVRGDSAAYFCASSPLSRQGFGNTIYFGEGSWLTVV.